This is a list of T cell receptor beta chains from one sample in a study of shared clonotypes between healthy human individuals. Sequencing used immunoSEQ multiplex PCR; TCRdb keeps in-frame clones, though not all of them. The sample consists of around 500,000 clones, approximately 80% of them appearing once. Source material: PBMCs. The receptors here all came from a woman aged 35 to 49 in good health. Some clones in this sample may be carry-over from other donors' samples. Both conserved end residues are part of each CDR3. A D gene is named only where the DNA matches it firmly. Size tells how often a clone was seen (once, few, many) or the class of an expanded clone, and some rows leave it out.

j_gene	abundance	v_gene	d_gene	CDR3nt	CDR3aa
TRBJ1-4	few	TRBV5-5	NA	TGTGCCAGCAGCACTCCAGTGGGCGCAACTAATGAAAAACTGTTTTTT	CASSTPVGATNEKLFF
TRBJ2-7	NA	TRBV7-2	TRBD2	TGTGCCAGCAGCCCCCTGAGGCGGGAGGGAAGCGAGCAGTACTTC	CASSPLRREGSEQYF
TRBJ1-1	NA	TRBV6-6	NA	TGTGCCAGCAGTTACCCGGGGAAGGGCACTGAAGCTTTCTTT	CASSYPGKGTEAFF
TRBJ2-7	NA	TRBV6-1	TRBD2	TGTGCCAGCAGTGAGCAGGGACTAGCGGTTTACGAGCAGTACTTC	CASSEQGLAVYEQYF
TRBJ2-7	NA	TRBV4-2	TRBD2	TGTGCCAGCAGCCAAGAGAGCGGGAGCTCCTACGAGCAGTACTTC	CASSQESGSSYEQYF
TRBJ2-5	NA	TRBV5-1	NA	TGCGCCAGCAAGGAGGGTGGTGGAGAGGAGACCCAGTACTTC	CASKEGGGEETQYF
TRBJ2-7	NA	TRBV11-2	NA	TGTGCCAGCAGCTTCGACGGTAACTACGAGCAGTACTTC	CASSFDGNYEQYF
TRBJ1-2	once	TRBV5-1	TRBD1	TGCGCCAGCAGCCAGGACAGGGAAGTCTATGGCTACACCTTC	CASSQDREVYGYTF
TRBJ1-2	few	TRBV5-1	NA	TGCGCCAGCAGCTTGGCCACCTCTTATGGCTACACCTTC	CASSLATSYGYTF
TRBJ1-2	once	TRBV7-9	TRBD1	TGTGCCAGCAGCTCCTACAGGGGGGCCAACTATGGCTACACCTTC	CASSSYRGANYGYTF
TRBJ1-5	NA	TRBV6-1	NA	TGTGCCAGCAGTGAAGGGGCGAGACGCAATCAGCCCCAGCATTTT	CASSEGARRNQPQHF
TRBJ2-7	NA	TRBV27	TRBD2	TGTGCCAGCAGGCCCCCAGGGGCTAGCGGGAGCGACGCCCTGGAGCAGTACTTC	CASRPPGASGSDALEQYF
TRBJ1-2	once	TRBV28	TRBD1	TGTGCCAGCAGTTTACAGGACAGGGGCTATGGCTACACCTTC	CASSLQDRGYGYTF
TRBJ1-1	NA	TRBV7-2	NA	TGTGCCAGCAGTTACTCCCGGGGCACTGAAGCTTTCTTT	CASSYSRGTEAFF
TRBJ2-5	once	TRBV11-2	NA	TGTGCCAGCAGCTTATTAAGGGAGACCCAGTACTTC	CASSLLRETQYF
TRBJ2-1	NA	TRBV10-3	NA	TGTGCCATCAGTGAGTCGGGGACTTTGGCTTCGCAGTTCTTC	CAISESGTLASQFF
TRBJ1-1	NA	TRBV7-6	NA	TGTGCCAGCAGCGCCCGACATGGGCCGGCTGAAGCTTTCTTT	CASSARHGPAEAFF
TRBJ2-7	NA	TRBV27	NA	TGTGCCAGCAGTTTATCGATCGGGGGCGAGCAGTACTTC	CASSLSIGGEQYF
TRBJ2-1	once	TRBV7-9	NA	TGTGCCAGCAGCTTAGTGGGCAACTCCTACAATGAGCAGTTCTTC	CASSLVGNSYNEQFF
TRBJ2-1	NA	TRBV21-1	NA	TGTGCCAGCAAAAAATTACGCGGGAGGGGAGATGAGCAGTTCTTC	CASKKLRGRGDEQFF
TRBJ2-7	NA	TRBV10-2	TRBD2	TGCGCCAGCAGTGGGGGGGGCTACGAGCAGTACTTC	CASSGGGYEQYF
TRBJ1-1	NA	TRBV29-1	NA	TGCAGCGCTGGGAGGAACACTGAAGCTTTCTTT	CSAGRNTEAFF
TRBJ2-5	NA	TRBV7-2	TRBD1	TGTGCCAGCAGCCCAGACAGGGGCAGGGAGACCCAGTACTTC	CASSPDRGRETQYF
TRBJ2-2	NA	TRBV6-5	NA	TGTGCCAGCAGTTACAGAGGGGCCCAAACCGGGGAGCTGTTTTTT	CASSYRGAQTGELFF
TRBJ1-1	NA	TRBV7-9	TRBD1	TGTGCCAGCATCACTAGAGGACAGGGTGTCACTGAAGCTTTCTTT	CASITRGQGVTEAFF
TRBJ1-5	NA	TRBV6-5	NA	TGTGCCAGCAGTTACGGCGGGAATCAGCCCCAGCATTTT	CASSYGGNQPQHF
TRBJ1-1	few	TRBV4-3	NA	TGCGCCAGCAGCCAAGATTCGGGTACTGAAGCTTTCTTT	CASSQDSGTEAFF
TRBJ1-5	NA	TRBV5-1	NA	TGCGCCAGCAGCTTCCTGGGACTTAGCAATCAGCCCCAGCATTTT	CASSFLGLSNQPQHF
TRBJ2-7	NA	TRBV15	NA	TGTGCCACCAGCAGAGGCACGACTGTCTCCTACGAGCAGTACTTC	CATSRGTTVSYEQYF
TRBJ1-6	NA	TRBV28	NA	TGTGCCAGCAGTTTATTGGGCAGGGTGGACTATAATTCACCCCTCCACTTT	CASSLLGRVDYNSPLHF
TRBJ1-2	NA	TRBV7-3	NA	TGTGCCAGCAGCTTAAAGCCCCGGTCAGATCTTGGCTACACCTTC	CASSLKPRSDLGYTF
TRBJ1-1	few	TRBV28	TRBD1	TGTGCCAGCACCTCTAGGACAGGGCATAATGAAGCTTTCTTT	CASTSRTGHNEAFF
TRBJ2-2	NA	TRBV2	TRBD2	TGTGCCAGCAGTGCTTCTAGCGGGCGCGTGGGCGGCGGGGAGCTGTTTTTT	CASSASSGRVGGGELFF
TRBJ1-1	few	TRBV28	NA	TGTGCCAGCACCTCAAGGGTGGGGGTGGGCACTGAAGCTTTCTTT	CASTSRVGVGTEAFF
TRBJ1-1	NA	TRBV6-4	TRBD1	TGTGCCAGCAGGGAGCAGACAGGGATGAACACTGAAGCTTTCTTT	CASREQTGMNTEAFF